This TCR beta chain was recovered during a study of blood T cell repertoires in COVID-19. On the study more broadly: From the United States, Italy and Spain came samples of acute and convalescent COVID-19.

Using immunoSEQ multiplex PCR, the repertoire was profiled, and TCRdb retains in-frame clones only, with some absent. The repertoire consists of a few hundred thousand clones, with approximately 82% occurring once and the leading ten covering roughly 1.4%. The V gene lost 3 bases and the J gene lost 1 base, with 12 bases spanning the gap. Germline CDR1 and CDR2: DFQATT and SNEGSKA (reference sequence). CDR3 length: 14 amino acids. This clone came up once. The chain joins TRBV20-1 to TRBJ1-1; tentatively, D is TRBD1 (5 bases). This TCR came from a woman aged 40 to 50 who had recovered from COVID-19. Specimen: peripheral blood. Written as DNA, the CDR3 is TGCAGTGCTAGTAAGGGGCAAGGGAACACTGAAGCTTTCTTT. It translates to CSASKGQGNTEAFF.